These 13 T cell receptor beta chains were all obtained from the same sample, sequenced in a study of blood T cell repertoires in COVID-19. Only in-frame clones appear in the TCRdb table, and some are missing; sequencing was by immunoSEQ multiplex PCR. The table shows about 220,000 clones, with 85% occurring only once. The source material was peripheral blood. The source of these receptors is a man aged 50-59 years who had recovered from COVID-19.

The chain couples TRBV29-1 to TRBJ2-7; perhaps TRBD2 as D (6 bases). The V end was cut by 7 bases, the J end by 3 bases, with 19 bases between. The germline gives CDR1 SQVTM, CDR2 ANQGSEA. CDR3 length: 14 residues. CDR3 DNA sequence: TGCAGCGCATACGGGGACGGGAGAAGCTACGAGCAGTACTTC. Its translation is CSAYGDGRSYEQYF.

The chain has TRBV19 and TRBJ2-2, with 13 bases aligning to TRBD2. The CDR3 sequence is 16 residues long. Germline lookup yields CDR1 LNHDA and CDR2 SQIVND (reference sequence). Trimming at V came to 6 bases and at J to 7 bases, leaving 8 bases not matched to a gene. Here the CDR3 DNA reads TGTGCCAGTAGCAAACTAGCGGGAGGGCCGAGCGGGGAGCTGTTTTTT. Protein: CASSKLAGGPSGELFF. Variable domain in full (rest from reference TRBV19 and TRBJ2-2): DGGITQSPKYLFRKEGQNVTLSCEQNLNHDAMYWYRQDPGQGLRLIYYSQIVNDFQKGDIAEGYSVSREKKESFPLTVTSAQKNPTAFYLCASSKLAGGPSGELFFGEGSRLTVL.

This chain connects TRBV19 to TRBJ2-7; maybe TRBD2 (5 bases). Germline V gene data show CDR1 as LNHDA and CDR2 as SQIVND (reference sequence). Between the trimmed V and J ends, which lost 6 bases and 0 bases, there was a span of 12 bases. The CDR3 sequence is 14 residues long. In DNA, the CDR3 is TGTGCCAGTAGGCGGGCAGCTACCTCCTACGAGCAGTACTTC. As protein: CASRRAATSYEQYF.

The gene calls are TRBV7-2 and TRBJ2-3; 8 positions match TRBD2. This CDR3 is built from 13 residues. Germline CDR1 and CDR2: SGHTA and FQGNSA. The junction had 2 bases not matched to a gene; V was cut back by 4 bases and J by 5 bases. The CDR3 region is CASSSLAGDTQYF. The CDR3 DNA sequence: TGTGCCAGCAGCTCCCTAGCGGGAGATACGCAGTATTTT.

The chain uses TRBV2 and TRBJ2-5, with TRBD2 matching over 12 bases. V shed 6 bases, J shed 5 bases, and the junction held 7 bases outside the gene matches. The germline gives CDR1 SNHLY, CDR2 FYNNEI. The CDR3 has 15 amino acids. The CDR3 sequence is CASSLGLAGRETQYF. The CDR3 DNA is TGTGCCAGCAGCCTAGGACTAGCGGGAAGGGAGACCCAGTACTTC. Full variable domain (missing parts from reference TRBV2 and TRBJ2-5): EPEVTQTPSHQVTQMGQEVILRCVPISNHLYFYWYRQILGQKVEFLVSFYNNEISEKSEIFDDQFSVERPDGSNFTLKIRSTKLEDSAMYFCASSLGLAGRETQYFGPGTRLLVL.

The CDR3 protein is CASSETRNTGELFF. CDR3 nucleotides: TGTGCCAGCAGTGAGACAAGGAACACCGGGGAGCTGTTTTTT. The gene calls are TRBV6-4 and TRBJ2-2; D call uncertain. Trimming took 3 bases from V and 1 from J, leaving 6 bases between them. Germline lookup yields CDR1 MRHNA and CDR2 SNTAGT. The CDR3 contains 14 residues.

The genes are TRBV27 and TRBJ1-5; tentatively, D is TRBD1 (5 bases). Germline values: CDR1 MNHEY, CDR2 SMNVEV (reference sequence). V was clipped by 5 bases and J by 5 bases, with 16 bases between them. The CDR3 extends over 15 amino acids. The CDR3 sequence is CASSPAGWGDQPQHF. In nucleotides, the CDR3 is TGTGCCAGCAGTCCGGCAGGGTGGGGTGATCAGCCCCAGCATTTT.

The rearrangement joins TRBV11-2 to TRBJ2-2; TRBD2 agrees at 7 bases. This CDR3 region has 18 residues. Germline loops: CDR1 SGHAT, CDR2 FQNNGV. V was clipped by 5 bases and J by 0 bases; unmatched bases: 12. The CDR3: CASSDRGASGTNTGELFF. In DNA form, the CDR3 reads TGTGCCAGCAGCGACCGTGGGGCTAGCGGAACGAACACCGGGGAGCTGTTTTTT. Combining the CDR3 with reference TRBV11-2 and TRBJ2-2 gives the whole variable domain EAGVAQSPRYKIIEKRQSVAFWCNPISGHATLYWYQQILGQGPKLLIQFQNNGVVDDSQLPKDRFSAERLKGVDSTLKIQPAKLEDSAVYLCASSDRGASGTNTGELFFGEGSRLTVL.

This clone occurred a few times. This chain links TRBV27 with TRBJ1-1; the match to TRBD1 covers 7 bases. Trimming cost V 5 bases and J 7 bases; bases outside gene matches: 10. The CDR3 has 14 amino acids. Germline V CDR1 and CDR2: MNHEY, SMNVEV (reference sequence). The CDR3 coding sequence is TGTGCCAGCAGTATCGACAGGGTCCTAGGTGAAGCTTTCTTT. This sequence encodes CASSIDRVLGEAFF.

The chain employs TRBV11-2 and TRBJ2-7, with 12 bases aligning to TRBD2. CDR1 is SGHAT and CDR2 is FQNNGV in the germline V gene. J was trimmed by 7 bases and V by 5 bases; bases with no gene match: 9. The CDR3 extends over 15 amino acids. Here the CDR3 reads CASSLRLAGAGEQYF. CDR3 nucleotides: TGTGCCAGCAGCCTAAGACTAGCGGGAGCTGGTGAGCAGTACTTC.

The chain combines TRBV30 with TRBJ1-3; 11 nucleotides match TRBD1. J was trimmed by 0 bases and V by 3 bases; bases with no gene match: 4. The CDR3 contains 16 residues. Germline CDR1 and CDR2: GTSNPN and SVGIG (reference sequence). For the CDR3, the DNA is TGTGCCTGGAGGGACAGGGGGCGAAGCTCTGGAAACACCATATATTTT. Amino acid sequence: CAWRDRGRSSGNTIYF.

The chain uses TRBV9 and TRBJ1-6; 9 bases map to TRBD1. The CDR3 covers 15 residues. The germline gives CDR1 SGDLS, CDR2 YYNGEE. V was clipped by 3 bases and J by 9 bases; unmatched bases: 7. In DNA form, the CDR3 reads TGTGCCAGCAGCGAGGGACAGGGCATGACTTCACCCCTCCACTTT. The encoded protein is CASSEGQGMTSPLHF.

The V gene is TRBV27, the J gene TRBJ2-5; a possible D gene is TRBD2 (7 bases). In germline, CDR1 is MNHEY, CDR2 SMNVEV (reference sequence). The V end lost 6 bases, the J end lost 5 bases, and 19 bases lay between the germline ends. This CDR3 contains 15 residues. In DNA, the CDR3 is TGTGCCAGCAGCCTTGGGGGCGGGAGATGGGAGACCCAGTACTTC. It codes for CASSLGGGRWETQYF.